This TCR beta chain was documented in a study of CXCR3-negative and CXCR3-positive naive CD8 T cells. Study results and limitations: A higher hydrophobicity marked the TRB CDR3s of CXCR3-positive naive cells versus CXCR3-negative naive cells.

cDNA libraries for TRB were generated by 5' RACE incorporating UMI labels. TCRdb reprocessed the 5' RACE reads and reports one entry per CDR3 protein, with no DNA. Its listing shows tens of thousands of distinct CDR3 sequences. This CDR3 has 12 residues. From germline, CDR1 is SEHNR and CDR2 FQNEAQ (reference sequence). As for this clonotype: Its antigen is currently unknown.

The TCR sequence derives from a human donor in good health. Some clones in this sample may be carry-over from other donors' samples. The chain employs TRBV7-9 and TRBJ2-3. Sequenced material: naive CXCR3+ CD8+ T cells from blood. Sample subset: CD45RO-CCR7+CD27+CD95- naive CD8+ T cells expressing CXCR3 (TNR3+). The CDR3 here is CASSLLPDTQYF.